Each of the 12 T cell receptor beta chains below was sequenced from the same sample in a study of blood T cell repertoires in COVID-19. TCRdb's copy holds only in-frame clones and misses some; the assay was immunoSEQ multiplex PCR. The sample contains about 310,000 clones, around 92% of which appear only once. Specimen: PBMCs or T cells enriched from blood (not recorded which). These receptors came from a woman in her 30s who had recovered from COVID-19.

CDR3 DNA sequence: TGTGCCAGCAACCAGGGGTATGGCTACACCTTC. It specifies CASNQGYGYTF. The V and J genes are TRBV12-3 or TRBV12-4 and TRBJ1-2, with D perhaps TRBD1 (6 bases). The CDR3 is 11 residues long. Trimming took off 7 bases at V and 5 bases at J, with 8 bases between the two ends.

This chain joins TRBV6-1 and TRBJ2-5; D unresolved. The V gene's germline CDR1 is MNHNS and CDR2 SASEGT. Trimming pared 3 bases from V and 2 bases from J, leaving 7 bases between. The CDR3 covers 13 residues. The CDR3 bases are TGTGCCAGCAGTGACAGGTATCAAGAGACCCAGTACTTC. This gives the protein CASSDRYQETQYF.

The chain combines TRBV7-9 with TRBJ2-7, with a weak D call TRBD2 (6 bases). The V gene lost 5 bases and the J gene lost 4 bases, with 9 bases spanning the gap. Germline V gives CDR1 SEHNR, CDR2 FQNEAQ (reference sequence). This CDR3 is built from 12 residues. CDR3 residues: CASSLRGYEQYF. DNA for the CDR3: TGTGCCAGCAGCCTCCGGGGGTACGAGCAGTACTTC.

This clone was seen a single time. The chain links TRBV9 to TRBJ1-1; tentative D call: TRBD1 (5 bases). Germline V gene lookup returns CDR1 SGDLS and CDR2 YYNGEE. Trimming left V 3 bases short and J 7 bases short, with 19 bases between. This CDR3 contains 15 residues. The CDR3 DNA follows: TGTGCCAGCAGCGACCCCCCTAAGGGGTCGATTGAAGCTTTCTTT. It codes for CASSDPPKGSIEAFF.

This chain uses TRBV5-4 with TRBJ2-7; 8 bases fit TRBD2. The germline CDR1 and CDR2 sequences are SGHNT and YYREEE (reference sequence). The CDR3 is made up of 14 amino acids. V lost 0 bases to trimming and J lost 4 bases; unmatched junction nucleotides: 3. The chain's CDR3 is CASSLGLAQYEQYF. The CDR3 region has the DNA TGTGCCAGCAGCTTGGGACTAGCGCAATACGAGCAGTACTTC.

The rearrangement uses TRBV28 and TRBJ1-2; 10 positions agree with TRBD1. The J segment lost 1 base and the V segment lost 3 bases, leaving 5 bases of the junction unmatched. The CDR3 runs 16 residues. Germline V gene lookup returns CDR1 MDHEN and CDR2 SYDVKM. CDR3: CASSFSDRGDNYGYTF. CDR3 in DNA: TGTGCCAGCAGTTTTTCGGACAGGGGGGATAACTATGGCTACACCTTC.

V is TRBV2 and J is TRBJ1-5; D not certain. This CDR3 contains 14 residues. The V gene lost 3 bases and the J gene lost 2 bases, with 8 bases spanning the gap. Germline-derived CDR1 and CDR2 are SNHLY and FYNNEI. The CDR3 reads CASSDSWGNQPQHF. The CDR3, as DNA: TGTGCCAGCAGTGATAGCTGGGGCAATCAGCCCCAGCATTTT.

The chain carries TRBV9 and TRBJ1-5; D perhaps matches TRBD1 (6 bases). Trimming shortened V by 0 bases and J by 0 bases, and 7 bases separated the two germline ends. The V gene's germline CDR1 is SGDLS and CDR2 YYNGEE. The CDR3 sequence is 15 residues long. The CDR3 here is CASSVGQDSNQPQHF. In nucleotides, the CDR3 is TGTGCCAGCAGCGTAGGACAGGATAGCAATCAGCCCCAGCATTTT. The full variable domain, rest sourced from reference TRBV9 and TRBJ1-5, is DSGVTQTPKHLITATGQRVTLRCSPRSGDLSVYWYQQSLDQGLQFLIQYYNGEERAKGNILERFSAQQFPDLHSELNLSSLELGDSALYFCASSVGQDSNQPQHFGDGTRLSIL.

This chain links TRBV2 with TRBJ2-4; D possibly corresponds to TRBD1 (5 bases). V lost 6 bases to trimming and J lost 2 bases, with 11 bases between them. This CDR3 contains 14 residues. CDR1 and CDR2 (germline): SNHLY, FYNNEI. The CDR3 DNA reads TGTGCCAGCAGCGGCTCAGGGCCCAAAAACATTCAGTACTTC. It codes for CASSGSGPKNIQYF.

V and J are TRBV29-1 and TRBJ1-2, with D perhaps TRBD1 (5 bases). CDR1 and CDR2 (germline): SQVTM, ANQGSEA. This CDR3 contains 14 residues. V was shortened by 1 base and J by 2 bases, with 11 bases between the two germline ends. CDR3 DNA sequence: TGCAGCGTTGAAGGGACATTTCGGAACTATGGCTACACCTTC. This translates into CSVEGTFRNYGYTF.

J is TRBJ1-5 and V is TRBV27; the D gene is possibly TRBD1 (6 bases). V lost 3 bases to trimming and J lost 7 bases, with 13 bases between them. The CDR3 extends over 14 amino acids. The germline V gene encodes CDR1 MNHEY and CDR2 SMNVEV (reference sequence). The CDR3 loop is CASSFGGPRQPQHF. As DNA, the CDR3 is TGTGCCAGCAGTTTCGGGGGGCCGAGGCAGCCCCAGCATTTT.

This chain joins TRBV10-3 and TRBJ2-1, with 8 bases fitting TRBD2. The length of the CDR3 is 13 residues. The germline V gene encodes CDR1 ENHRY and CDR2 SYGVKD. With V trimmed by 4 bases and J by 7 bases, 3 bases remained unmatched. CDR3 loop: CAISGVAGNEQFF. DNA of the CDR3: TGTGCCATCAGTGGGGTAGCGGGAAATGAGCAGTTCTTC.